This TCR beta chain was recovered during a study of cytomegalovirus exposure and HLA in healthy donors. Study summary: In an earlier analysis, approximately 120 million unique TCR beta sequences were found from 150 million to 200 million T cells.

Whole-study findings and limits: Immune exposure was documented only through CMV serostatus. Researchers reportedly found TCR beta sequences accurately predicted most subjects' HLA-A and HLA-B alleles.

Primers for the PCR totalled 60 Vbeta and 13 Jbeta. Assay used: immunoSEQ multiplex PCR; TCRdb lists only in-frame clones, some missing. The profile shows more than 95,000 clones, about 80% of them singletons. The CDR3 totals 15 residues. Germline CDR1 and CDR2: SNHLY and FYNNEI. Unmatched junction bases numbered 10, after V lost 5 bases and J lost 6 bases. Of note for this clone: Its antigen is not known.

The chain combines TRBV2 with TRBJ1-2; TRBD1 matches at 9 bases. The sequence was collected from a man aged 25-45 years in good health and CMV-seronegative. Source material: PBMCs. The CDR3 nucleotides read TGTGCCAGCAGTTTGTTACCGGGACAGGGACATGGCTACACCTTC. Protein sequence: CASSLLPGQGHGYTF.